This TCR beta chain was observed in a study of blood T cell repertoires in COVID-19. Some clones are missing from TCRdb's copy, which holds only in-frame ones; the method was immunoSEQ multiplex PCR. The top ten hold roughly 45% of the sample, which has just under 80,000 clones, just over 85% seen once. The CDR3 is made up of 16 amino acids. The sequencing input was peripheral blood. The clonotype originates from a human donor in a cohort sampled during active COVID-19. This rearrangement joins TRBV12-1 to TRBJ2-3; the D call of TRBD2 is as the table states it, not checked on the DNA. TRBV12-1 is termed a pseudogene. This CDR3 is CASSFPLAGAGDTQYF. CDR3 nucleotides: TGTGCCAGCAGCTTTCCCCTAGCGGGAGCGGGAGATACGCAGTATTTT.